Listed below are T cell receptor beta chains from one sample, sequenced in a study of blood T cell repertoires in COVID-19. Sequenced by immunoSEQ multiplex PCR; TCRdb stores in-frame clones only, minus some. The sample records around 200,000 clones, around 80% being singletons. Sequenced material: peripheral blood. The receptors come from a woman aged 80 or older with active or convalescent COVID-19. Both conserved end residues are part of each CDR3. D genes are given only for firm matches. Clone size appears in some rows only: once, few, many, or a class for an expanded clone.

v_call	d_call	clone_size	j_call	cdr3_aa	cdr3_nt
TRBV13	TRBD1	.	TRBJ1-4	CASSLAGQYNEKLFF	TGTGCCAGCAGCTTAGCGGGACAGTATAATGAAAAACTGTTTTTT
TRBV3-1/TRBV3-2	TRBD1	.	TRBJ1-6	CASSQGTGVNSPLHF	TGTGCCAGCAGCCAAGGGACAGGAGTTAATTCACCCCTCCACTTT
TRBV29-1	TRBD2	.	TRBJ2-5	CSVAGTSVTETQYF	TGCAGCGTCGCCGGGACTAGCGTCACAGAGACCCAGTACTTC
TRBV5-8	TRBD1	.	TRBJ2-2	CASSSSNRGLNTGELFF	TGTGCCAGCAGCTCTTCTAACAGGGGGCTGAACACCGGGGAGCTGTTTTTT
TRBV19	TRBD2	.	TRBJ2-1	CASSIEPYSGGDYNEQFF	TGTGCCAGTAGTATAGAGCCCTATAGCGGGGGCGACTACAATGAGCAGTTCTTC
TRBV20-1	.	.	TRBJ2-5	CSASPFPGVGGQETQYF	TGCAGTGCTAGTCCGTTTCCGGGGGTGGGAGGCCAAGAGACCCAGTACTTC
TRBV4-1	TRBD1	.	TRBJ1-4	CASSHINRDRGGKLFF	TGCGCCAGCAGCCACATAAACCGGGACAGGGGCGGAAAACTGTTTTTT
TRBV5-1	.	.	TRBJ1-6	CASRQSSYNSPLHF	TGCGCCAGTCGACAGAGCTCCTATAATTCACCCCTCCACTTT
TRBV10-3	.	.	TRBJ2-5	CASGQLQETQYF	TGTGCCAGCGGCCAGCTCCAAGAGACCCAGTACTTC
TRBV27	TRBD1	.	TRBJ1-2	CASGTGGNGYTF	TGTGCCAGCGGGACAGGGGGAAATGGCTACACCTTC
TRBV11-3	.	.	TRBJ1-5	CASSLDREPQPNQPQHF	TGTGCCAGCAGCTTAGATCGAGAACCTCAACCTAATCAGCCCCAGCATTTT
TRBV2	.	once	TRBJ1-6	CASQRGSPLHF	TGTGCCAGCCAAAGGGGTTCACCCCTCCACTTT
TRBV6-2/TRBV6-3	.	.	TRBJ1-2	CASSYPRGSYTF	TGTGCCAGCAGTTACCCGAGGGGGAGCTACACCTTC
TRBV5-1	TRBD2	.	TRBJ2-3	CASSLEVSGPSGLGDTQYF	TGCGCCAGCAGCTTGGAGGTCTCGGGGCCTAGCGGGTTGGGCGATACGCAGTATTTT
TRBV5-1	TRBD1	.	TRBJ2-2	CASSLRTGNTGELFF	TGCGCCAGCAGCCTCCGGACAGGGAACACCGGGGAGCTGTTTTTT
TRBV28	.	.	TRBJ1-2	CASSLWVSEQGQGYTF	TGTGCCAGCAGTTTGTGGGTATCCGAACAGGGTCAGGGCTACACCTTC
TRBV19	TRBD1	.	TRBJ2-2	CATSRDRSGELFF	TGTGCCACGTCCCGGGACAGATCCGGGGAGCTGTTTTTT
TRBV5-1	.	.	TRBJ1-6	CASSLEARLRPLHF	TGCGCCAGCAGCTTGGAGGCGCGGCTGAGACCCCTCCACTTT
TRBV3-1/TRBV3-2	.	.	TRBJ1-5	CASSRDTEWHF	TGTGCCAGCAGCCGGGACACCGAATGGCATTTT
TRBV6-9	.	.	TRBJ2-2	CASSYRFPIWAPGELFF	TGTGCCAGCAGTTATAGATTCCCGATTTGGGCGCCCGGGGAGCTGTTTTTT
TRBV7-8	.	few	TRBJ1-3	CASSSRTDSSGNTIYF	TGTGCCAGCAGCTCCCGGACAGATAGCTCTGGAAACACCATATATTTT
TRBV18	TRBD1	.	TRBJ1-5	CASSLTGMDQPQHF	TGTGCCAGCTCGCTGACAGGGATGGATCAGCCCCAGCATTTT
TRBV12-3/TRBV12-4	.	.	TRBJ2-5	CASSFSGQETQYF	TGTGCCAGCAGTTTTTCAGGGCAGGAGACCCAGTACTTC
TRBV3-1/TRBV3-2	.	.	TRBJ2-7	CASSLGREQYF	TGTGCCAGCAGCCTGGGCCGCGAGCAGTACTTC
TRBV18	.	.	TRBJ1-1	CASSPAGARTEAFF	TGTGCCAGCTCACCGGCGGGGGCAAGGACTGAAGCTTTCTTT
TRBV27	.	.	TRBJ2-7	CASSPPGFRWEQYF	TGTGCCAGCAGTCCCCCGGGATTTCGCTGGGAGCAGTACTTC
TRBV20-1	.	.	TRBJ2-3	CSAYLADTQYF	TGCAGTGCTTACTTGGCAGATACGCAGTATTTT
TRBV28	.	few	TRBJ1-1	CASTPGEGYTEAFF	TGTGCCAGCACCCCGGGGGAAGGGTACACTGAAGCTTTCTTT
TRBV4-1	.	.	TRBJ1-2	CASSQASGDFYGYTF	TGCGCCAGCAGCCAAGCCTCCGGGGACTTTTATGGCTACACCTTC
TRBV30	.	.	TRBJ1-1	CACKRQVNTEAFF	TGTGCCTGTAAGAGACAGGTAAACACTGAAGCTTTCTTT
TRBV12-5	TRBD2	.	TRBJ2-7	CASRGDGPYEQYF	TGTGCTAGCCGGGGGGACGGGCCCTACGAGCAGTACTTC
TRBV6-6	TRBD1	.	TRBJ2-3	CASSPRDRGYTDTQYF	TGTGCCAGCAGTCCCCGGGACAGGGGGTACACAGATACGCAGTATTTT
TRBV3-1/TRBV3-2	.	once	TRBJ2-2	CASSPRGSNTGELFF	TGTGCCAGCAGCCCTCGAGGTTCGAACACCGGGGAGCTGTTTTTT
TRBV6-5	TRBD1	few	TRBJ2-7	CASSKDRQSSYEQYF	TGTGCCAGCAGCAAGGACAGGCAAAGCTCCTACGAGCAGTACTTC
TRBV9	.	.	TRBJ1-6	CASSVVQNNSPLHF	TGTGCCAGCAGCGTAGTTCAGAACAATTCACCCCTCCACTTT
TRBV6-1	.	.	TRBJ1-1	CASSEPLIGQGTEAFF	TGTGCCAGCAGTGAACCCCTTATTGGGCAGGGCACTGAAGCTTTCTTT
TRBV5-1	.	few	TRBJ2-7	CASRHHREEDEQYF	TGCGCCAGCAGGCACCACCGGGAAGAGGACGAGCAGTACTTC
TRBV6-5	TRBD1	.	TRBJ1-2	CASRTGLSGYTF	TGTGCCAGCCGGACAGGGTTAAGCGGCTACACCTTC
TRBV5-1	.	.	TRBJ1-6	CASRGEGNSPLHF	TGCGCCAGCAGGGGGGAGGGTAATTCACCCCTCCACTTT
TRBV2	.	.	TRBJ2-3	CASSEWSSGDTQYF	TGTGCCAGCAGTGAATGGAGCAGCGGCGATACGCAGTATTTT
TRBV12-3/TRBV12-4	.	.	TRBJ1-2	CASSLDRTYGYTF	TGTGCCAGCAGTTTGGACAGAACCTATGGCTACACCTTC
TRBV4-1	.	.	TRBJ1-5	CASSQDMQGNQPQHF	TGCGCCAGCAGCCAAGATATGCAGGGCAATCAGCCCCAGCATTTT
TRBV28	.	many	TRBJ1-6	CASSSYRVFNSPLHF	TGTGCCAGCAGTTCTTACAGGGTTTTTAATTCACCCCTCCACTTT
TRBV5-1	TRBD1	.	TRBJ1-3	CASSFGQGGVSGNTIYF	TGCGCCAGCAGCTTCGGACAGGGGGGGGTTTCTGGAAACACCATATATTTT
TRBV6-2/TRBV6-3	.	.	TRBJ2-3	CASSPGRGTDTQYF	TGTGCCAGCAGTCCGGGTAGGGGAACAGATACGCAGTATTTT
TRBV11-2	TRBD2	.	TRBJ2-1	CASSLGRAGGRDEQFF	TGTGCCAGCAGCTTAGGAAGAGCGGGGGGGCGTGATGAGCAGTTCTTC
TRBV6-2/TRBV6-3	.	.	TRBJ1-1	CASSYEGIQAFF	TGTGCCAGCAGTTACGAGGGAATTCAAGCTTTCTTT
TRBV11-3	.	.	TRBJ2-3	CASSLGPTDTQYF	TGTGCCAGCAGCTTGGGGCCGACAGATACGCAGTATTTT
TRBV2	.	.	TRBJ1-2	CASSEQGYGYTF	TGTGCCAGCAGTGAACAGGGATATGGCTACACCTTC
TRBV7-9	TRBD2	.	TRBJ2-5	CAVERGTFQETQYF	TGTGCCGTCGAGCGGGGGACCTTCCAAGAGACCCAGTACTTC
TRBV9	.	.	TRBJ2-5	CASSVARTDKETQYF	TGTGCCAGCAGCGTAGCCCGGACAGACAAAGAGACCCAGTACTTC
TRBV7-9	.	.	TRBJ2-2	CASSLGTTRTGELFF	TGTGCCAGCAGCTTGGGGACAACGCGAACCGGGGAGCTGTTTTTT